The clone carrying this TCR beta chain was seen a single time. This entry comes from a study of shared T cell receptors in the human thymus. Only in-frame clones appear in the TCRdb table, and some are missing; sequencing was by immunoSEQ multiplex PCR. Of over 350,000 clones listed, 85% to 95% were seen once; the top ten hold roughly 0.02%. The germline V gene has CDR1 SNHLY and CDR2 FYNNEI. Trimming cost V 8 bases and J 4 bases, with 15 bases left between them. The CDR3 covers 14 residues. The rearrangement links TRBV2 to TRBJ1-3, with TRBD1 as a possible D gene (6 bases). Material: thymocytes. This TCR was sampled from a human donor. CDR3 protein: CASRGGGSGNTIYF. CDR3 DNA: TGTGCCAGCCGAGGGGGGGGAAGCGGAAACACCATATATTTT. Full variable domain (missing parts from reference TRBV2 and TRBJ1-3): EPEVTQTPSHQVTQMGQEVILRCVPISNHLYFYWYRQILGQKVEFLVSFYNNEISEKSEIFDDQFSVERPDGSNFTLKIRSTKLEDSAMYFCASRGGGSGNTIYFGEGSWLTVV.